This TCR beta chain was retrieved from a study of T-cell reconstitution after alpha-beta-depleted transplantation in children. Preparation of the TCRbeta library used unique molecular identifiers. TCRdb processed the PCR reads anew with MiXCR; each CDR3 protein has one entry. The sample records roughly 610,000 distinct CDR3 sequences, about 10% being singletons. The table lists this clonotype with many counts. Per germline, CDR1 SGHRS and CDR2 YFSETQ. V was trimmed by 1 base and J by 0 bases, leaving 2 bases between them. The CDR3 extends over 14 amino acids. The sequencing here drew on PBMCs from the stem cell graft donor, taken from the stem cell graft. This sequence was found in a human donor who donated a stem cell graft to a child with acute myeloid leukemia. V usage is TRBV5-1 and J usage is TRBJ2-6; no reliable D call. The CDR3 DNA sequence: TGCGCCAGCAGCTTGATCTCTGGGGCCAACGTCCTGACTTTC. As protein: CASSLISGANVLTF.